One sample yielded the 19 T cell receptor beta chains listed below, sequenced in a study of blood T cell repertoires in COVID-19. Repertoires were generated with immunoSEQ multiplex PCR, while TCRdb's copy carries only in-frame clones and drops some. Counted here are about 440,000 clones, approximately 88% occurring once; the ten biggest clones make up roughly an eighth. Material for sequencing was peripheral blood. These receptors came from a woman between 50 and 59 years old with COVID-19, enrolled during active disease.

The chain employs TRBV5-1 and TRBJ1-4; D may be TRBD1 (6 bases). Looked up from germline, CDR1 is SGHRS and CDR2 is YFSETQ. The V end lost 0 bases, the J end lost 0 bases, and 9 bases lay between the germline ends. The CDR3 sequence is 16 residues long. DNA of the CDR3: TGCGCCAGCAGCTTGGGGGGGGGCGCAACTAATGAAAAACTGTTTTTT. Its translation is CASSLGGGATNEKLFF.

This clone was observed a few times. This chain uses TRBV18 with TRBJ1-2, with D maybe TRBD1 (5 bases). Germline assignment: CDR1 KGHSH and CDR2 LQKENI. V lost 3 bases to trimming and J lost 4 bases, with 15 bases between them. The CDR3 contains 15 residues. The CDR3 reads CASSPFVRAPYGYTF. CDR3 DNA sequence: TGTGCCAGCTCACCCTTTGTCAGGGCGCCCTATGGCTACACCTTC.

This chain uses TRBV5-4 with TRBJ2-3; 9 bases agree with TRBD1. Trimming removed 4 bases from V and 0 bases from J; junction bases left unmatched: 12. CDR3 length: 18 amino acids. Germline V gene sequence: CDR1 SGHNT, CDR2 YYREEE (reference sequence). CDR3 DNA: TGTGCCAGCAGCCGGCTCCGGACAGGGGAGTTGAGCACAGATACGCAGTATTTT. This gives the protein CASSRLRTGELSTDTQYF.

This chain joins TRBV2 and TRBJ2-1; weak D call: TRBD2 (5 bases). CDR3 length: 11 amino acids. Trimming removed 4 bases from V and 9 bases from J, with 7 bases in between. Germline V gives CDR1 SNHLY, CDR2 FYNNEI. In DNA form, the CDR3 reads TGTGCCAGCAGTGTGGAGGCTGAGCAGTTCTTC. It translates to CASSVEAEQFF. The variable domain in full, completed from reference TRBV2 and TRBJ2-1, reads EPEVTQTPSHQVTQMGQEVILRCVPISNHLYFYWYRQILGQKVEFLVSFYNNEISEKSEIFDDQFSVERPDGSNFTLKIRSTKLEDSAMYFCASSVEAEQFFGPGTRLTVL.

The V call is TRBV6-1, the J call TRBJ1-2; D is ambiguous. Germline V gene lookup returns CDR1 MNHNS and CDR2 SASEGT. V was trimmed by 2 bases and J by 3 bases, leaving 7 bases between them. The CDR3 has 13 residues. As DNA, the CDR3 is TGTGCCAGCAGTGAACGGGGTGACTATGGCTACACCTTC. This codes for CASSERGDYGYTF.

This clone appeared once. The chain has TRBV6-6 and TRBJ1-5, with D perhaps matching TRBD1 (6 bases). Trimming took 5 bases from V and 6 from J, leaving 11 bases between them. This CDR3 has 13 residues. The V gene's germline CDR1 is MNHNY and CDR2 SVGAGI (reference sequence). CDR3 DNA sequence: TGTGCCAGCAGTATAGGGGGGGCTCAGCCCCAGCATTTT. As protein: CASSIGGAQPQHF.

The rearrangement joins TRBV30 to TRBJ1-1; 8 bases agree with TRBD1. CDR1 is GTSNPN and CDR2 is SVGIG in the germline V gene (reference sequence). The CDR3 sequence is 13 residues long. V lost 0 bases to trimming and J lost 10 bases; unmatched junction nucleotides: 7. The CDR3 loop reads CAWSVTGAGVAFF. DNA for the CDR3: TGTGCCTGGAGTGTGACAGGGGCAGGGGTAGCTTTCTTT.

The chain recombines TRBV9 with TRBJ1-1, with 7 bases fitting TRBD1. Germline CDR1 reads SGDLS; CDR2 reads YYNGEE. Trimming cost V 6 bases and J 6 bases; bases outside gene matches: 8. The CDR3 totals 13 residues. In DNA, the CDR3 is TGTGCCAGCACCACCCAGGGGGGATCTGAAGCTTTCTTT. Amino acids: CASTTQGGSEAFF.

The V gene is TRBV30, the J gene TRBJ2-7; maybe TRBD1 (6 bases). V was trimmed by 5 bases and J by 0 bases, leaving 8 bases between them. Germline V gives CDR1 GTSNPN, CDR2 SVGIG (reference sequence). The CDR3 is 12 amino acids. The DNA of the CDR3 is TGTGCCTGGGACAGGAGCTCCTACGAGCAGTACTTC. Its translation: CAWDRSSYEQYF.

V is TRBV7-2 and J is TRBJ2-7; no clear D. V gave up 5 bases and J gave up 6 bases, with 11 bases separating them. The germline V gene encodes CDR1 SGHTA and CDR2 FQGNSA. CDR3 length: 12 residues. The CDR3 is CASSPRQTEQYF. Written as DNA, the CDR3 is TGTGCCAGCAGCCCCAGGCAGACCGAGCAGTACTTC.

The chain employs TRBV5-4 and TRBJ2-2, with a possible D match to TRBD2 (7 bases). Germline V gene lookup returns CDR1 SGHNT and CDR2 YYREEE (reference sequence). V lost 2 bases and J 3 bases, leaving 11 bases between the germline ends. This CDR3 has 15 residues. The CDR3, as DNA: TGTGCCAGCAGCTTAAGGGGGGGGCACACCGGGGAGCTGTTTTTT. Translated: CASSLRGGHTGELFF.

On this clone: This same CDR3 is encoded by further DNA sequences in the sample. The gene calls are TRBV2 and TRBJ1-5; no reliable D call. Germline loops: CDR1 SNHLY, CDR2 FYNNEI. Deletions cut 6 bases from V and 4 bases from J, with 7 bases between. This CDR3 has 12 amino acids. The DNA of the CDR3 is TGTGCCAGCAGCCCACAGAATCAGCCCCAGCATTTT. It codes for CASSPQNQPQHF.

The chain carries TRBV23-1 and TRBJ2-5; TRBD2 is a possible D gene (6 bases). TRBV23-1 is known as an ORF, though its function is uncertain. This CDR3 is 14 amino acids long. V shed 4 bases and J shed 6 bases, with 15 bases lying between them. CDR3 nucleotide sequence: TGCGCCAGCAGTCGAGCGGGCCGGGTAAAGACCCAGTACTTC. Translation: CASSRAGRVKTQYF.

The V and J genes are TRBV6-5 and TRBJ2-7; 7 nucleotides agree with TRBD1. The J segment lost 2 bases and the V segment lost 5 bases, leaving 9 bases of the junction unmatched. The germline V gene has CDR1 MNHEY and CDR2 SVGAGI. The CDR3 is 15 residues long. DNA of the CDR3: TGTGCCAGCAGTAACGACAGGGTGAAGACCTACGAGCAGTACTTC. Its protein product is CASSNDRVKTYEQYF.

The chain links TRBV6-1 to TRBJ2-1; 9 bases match TRBD2. This CDR3 has 16 amino acids. Germline loops: CDR1 MNHNS, CDR2 SASEGT. Germline trimming cut 4 bases from V and 4 bases from J; bases unmatched to any gene: 8. The CDR3 DNA sequence: TGTGCCAGCAGTGGTCTGACTAGCGGAGTTTACAATGAGCAGTTCTTC. It encodes CASSGLTSGVYNEQFF.

This chain links TRBV5-5 with TRBJ1-5, with D possibly matching TRBD1 (5 bases). The CDR3 extends over 16 amino acids. Germline V gene sequence: CDR1 SGHKS, CDR2 YYEKEE (reference sequence). V lost 1 base to trimming and J lost 6 bases, with 17 bases between them. The DNA of the CDR3 is TGTGCCAGCAGCTTGCAGGCGCGCGGGGGACTTCAGCCCCAGCATTTT. Residues: CASSLQARGGLQPQHF.

This clone was observed a handful of times. The chain carries TRBV29-1 and TRBJ2-5; 8 bases line up with TRBD1. V shed 6 bases and J 5 bases; nucleotides not matched to a gene: 8. The CDR3 covers 13 residues. CDR1 is SQVTM and CDR2 is ANQGSEA in the germline V gene. In DNA form, the CDR3 reads TGCAGCGTCGGACAGGGAACAGGGGAGACCCAGTACTTC. Translated, it gives CSVGQGTGETQYF.

The V call is TRBV10-2, the J call TRBJ1-2, with 7 positions matching TRBD1. Trimming cost V 8 bases and J 3 bases; bases outside gene matches: 9. The CDR3 covers 14 residues. Germline V gene lookup returns CDR1 WSHSY and CDR2 SAAADI. The DNA for the CDR3 is TGCGCCAGCCGGACCACAGGGGAGGACTATGGCTACACCTTC. It yields the protein CASRTTGEDYGYTF.

This chain joins TRBV5-1 and TRBJ1-2; D not resolved. CDR3 length: 13 amino acids. Trimming pared 4 bases from V and 7 bases from J, leaving 14 bases between. Germline V CDR1 and CDR2: SGHRS, YFSETQ. CDR3: CASSEGTLLGYTF. The DNA of the CDR3 is TGCGCCAGCAGCGAGGGAACCTTACTTGGCTACACCTTC.